One and the same sample provided the 27 T cell receptor beta chains below, sequenced in a study of control samples from healthy donors and cancer patients. The data were produced by immunoSEQ multiplex PCR, yet TCRdb's version contains in-frame clones alone and is incomplete. The table includes more than 95,000 clones, 88% detected once. Sequencing used blood. Receptors were obtained from a woman in her seventies in good health.

The genes are TRBV5-5 and TRBJ2-7; no reliable D call. Germline V lookup: CDR1 SGHKS, CDR2 YYEKEE (reference sequence). The CDR3 loop spans 15 amino acids. V lost 1 base to trimming and J lost 5 bases, with 16 bases between them. The CDR3 DNA reads TGTGCCAGCAGCTTGTCTGTTGCGGCAAACCACGAGCAGTACTTC. Amino acid sequence: CASSLSVAANHEQYF.

The CDR3 nucleotides are TGTGCCAGCAGCCTGGACCAAACTACGTTACAGCAGTACTTC. As protein: CASSLDQTTLQQYF. The chain recombines TRBV6-5 with TRBJ2-7; D is ambiguous. The V and J ends lost 6 bases and 8 bases respectively, with 20 bases between them. Germline CDR1 MNHEY, CDR2 SVGAGI. The CDR3 contains 14 residues.

DNA of the CDR3: TGTGCCAGCAGGCGGGCAGCGGGTGAGAGAAACACCATATATTTT. Its protein is CASRRAAGERNTIYF. The gene calls are TRBV2 and TRBJ1-3; D ambiguous. The CDR3 length is 15 residues. V shed 6 bases and J shed 5 bases, with 17 bases lying between them. Germline V lookup: CDR1 SNHLY, CDR2 FYNNEI.

J is TRBJ1-1 and V is TRBV7-2, with D hard to call. Trimming took 2 bases from V and 1 from J, leaving 8 bases between them. This CDR3 contains 14 residues. The germline V gene has CDR1 SGHTA and CDR2 FQGNSA. DNA for the CDR3: TGTGCCAGCAGCTTAACTTTGGGGAACACTGAAGCTTTCTTT. Translated, it gives CASSLTLGNTEAFF.

The chain is built from TRBV5-5 and TRBJ1-5; maybe TRBD1 (5 bases). Germline lookup yields CDR1 SGHKS and CDR2 YYEKEE (reference sequence). Trimming shortened V by 4 bases and J by 0 bases, and 11 bases separated the two germline ends. The CDR3 has 15 amino acids. CDR3 coding DNA: TGTGCCAGCAGCCAGGGTCGCTATAGCAATCAGCCCCAGCATTTT. Protein: CASSQGRYSNQPQHF.

The V call is TRBV6-4, the J call TRBJ2-1; weak D call: TRBD1 (7 bases). There are 15 residues in the CDR3. The V end lost 2 bases, the J end lost 8 bases, and 16 bases lay between the germline ends. The germline V gene encodes CDR1 MRHNA and CDR2 SNTAGT. CDR3 sequence reads: CASSDGIGGGDEQFF. The CDR3 nucleotides are TGTGCCAGCAGTGACGGGATTGGAGGGGGCGATGAGCAGTTCTTC.

J is TRBJ1-2 and V is TRBV11-2; unclear D gene. Germline V lookup: CDR1 SGHAT, CDR2 FQNNGV. CDR3 length equals 14 residues. With 2 bases removed from V and 0 bases from J, the gap between germline ends came to 7 bases. The CDR3 bases are TGTGCCAGCAGCTTAATCGGTGCTAACTATGGCTACACCTTC. Translating it yields CASSLIGANYGYTF.

The gene calls are TRBV4-2 and TRBJ2-7, with TRBD2 identical over 9 bases. The ends lost 6 bases at V and 2 bases at J; junction bases unmatched: 8. The CDR3 is made up of 15 amino acids. The germline V gene encodes CDR1 LGHNA and CDR2 YNFKEQ. CDR3 in DNA: TGTGCCAGCAGAGGGGTTGCGGGGGGGACCTACGAGCAGTACTTC. Translating gives CASRGVAGGTYEQYF.

This chain links TRBV10-3 with TRBJ1-1; D uncertain. V lost 2 bases to trimming and J lost 1 base, with 8 bases between them. CDR1 is ENHRY, CDR2 SYGVKD, per germline. The CDR3 loop spans 14 amino acids. CDR3 sequence: CAISEGLGNTEAFF. In nucleotides, the CDR3 is TGTGCCATCAGTGAGGGACTGGGGAACACTGAAGCTTTCTTT.

This chain uses TRBV12-3 or TRBV12-4 with TRBJ1-2; 7 positions match TRBD1. Trimming at V came to 6 bases and at J to 12 bases, leaving 10 bases not matched to a gene. The CDR3 length is 12 residues. Here the CDR3 DNA reads TGTGCCAGCAGGACTTGGCAGGGGGAAAACACCTTC. Translation: CASRTWQGENTF.

The CDR3 nucleotides are TGTGCCAGCACGGCAGGGCAGACCCAGTACTTC. Protein sequence: CASTAGQTQYF. The V and J genes are TRBV2 and TRBJ2-5; maybe TRBD1 (5 bases). This CDR3 comprises 11 residues. Trimming removed 7 bases from V and 6 bases from J, with 9 bases in between. Germline V gene sequence: CDR1 SNHLY, CDR2 FYNNEI. Full variable domain (remainder filled in from reference TRBV2 and TRBJ2-5): EPEVTQTPSHQVTQMGQEVILRCVPISNHLYFYWYRQILGQKVEFLVSFYNNEISEKSEIFDDQFSVERPDGSNFTLKIRSTKLEDSAMYFCASTAGQTQYFGPGTRLLVL.

This chain uses TRBV6-2 or TRBV6-3 with TRBJ2-7; D is possibly TRBD1 or TRBD2 (5 bases each). This CDR3 has 13 amino acids. V was shortened by 5 bases and J by 0 bases, with 8 bases between the two germline ends. In germline, CDR1 is MNHEY, CDR2 SVGEGT. The CDR3 DNA reads TGTGCCAGCAGTCACGGGGCCTCCTACGAGCAGTACTTC. Translation: CASSHGASYEQYF.

This clone was detected only once. V usage is TRBV10-2 and J usage is TRBJ2-1; possibly TRBD2 for D (7 bases). With 5 bases removed from V and 3 bases from J, the gap between germline ends came to 11 bases. Germline CDR1 is WSHSY and CDR2 is SAAADI. This CDR3 comprises 14 residues. For the CDR3, the DNA is TGCGCCAGCAGTCTCGGGGGGCGCTACAATGAGCAGTTCTTC. Residues: CASSLGGRYNEQFF.

The chain employs TRBV5-1 and TRBJ2-3, with D tentatively TRBD1 (5 bases). The CDR3 sequence is 12 residues long. Trimming pared 3 bases from V and 6 bases from J, leaving 8 bases between. Per the germline V gene, CDR1 is SGHRS and CDR2 is YFSETQ. The CDR3 reads CASSSTADTQYF. In DNA, the CDR3 is TGCGCCAGCAGCTCGACAGCGGATACGCAGTATTTT.

V is TRBV2 and J is TRBJ2-5; 12 nucleotides match TRBD2. This CDR3 spans 14 amino acids. The junction had 5 bases not matched to a gene; V was cut back by 8 bases and J by 4 bases. The germline V gene encodes CDR1 SNHLY and CDR2 FYNNEI. The CDR3 bases are TGTGCCAGCGGCGGACTAGCGGGAAGAGAGACCCAGTACTTC. Translating gives CASGGLAGRETQYF.

There are a few counts of this clone. This chain uses TRBV5-6 with TRBJ1-3; 8 bases agree with TRBD1. The CDR3 runs 12 residues. Trimming removed 4 bases from V and 15 bases from J; junction bases left unmatched: 9. Germline V gives CDR1 SGHDT, CDR2 YYEEEE. The CDR3 protein is CASSLRDRFPYF. CDR3 in DNA: TGTGCCAGCAGCCTCCGGGACAGGTTTCCATATTTT. The variable domain in full, with the rest retrieved from reference TRBV5-6 and TRBJ1-3, is DAGVTQSPTHLIKTRGQQVTLRCSPKSGHDTVSWYQQALGQGPQFIFQYYEEEERQRGNFPDRFSGHQFPNYSSELNVNALLLGDSALYLCASSLRDRFPYFGEGSWLTVV.

The genes are TRBV4-3 and TRBJ1-3; D is unresolved. CDR1 is LGHNA and CDR2 is YSLEER in the germline V gene. The CDR3 is made up of 18 amino acids. Trimming removed 3 bases at V and 0 bases at J, with 18 bases between. The CDR3 coding sequence is TGCGCCAGCAGCCAGGACTCCGAGTACCGTCCCTCTGGAAACACCATATATTTT. Translating it yields CASSQDSEYRPSGNTIYF.

In this sample, this clone turned up a few times. The chain combines TRBV9 with TRBJ1-1, with 8 nucleotides matching TRBD1. Germline CDR1 SGDLS, CDR2 YYNGEE. The J segment lost 6 bases and the V segment lost 4 bases, leaving 14 bases of the junction unmatched. This CDR3 spans 16 amino acids. CDR3 sequence reads: CASSLRASGTGAEAFF. CDR3 coding DNA: TGTGCCAGCAGCCTCCGAGCGTCCGGGACAGGCGCTGAAGCTTTCTTT. The variable domain in full, completed from reference TRBV9 and TRBJ1-1, reads DSGVTQTPKHLITATGQRVTLRCSPRSGDLSVYWYQQSLDQGLQFLIQYYNGEERAKGNILERFSAQQFPDLHSELNLSSLELGDSALYFCASSLRASGTGAEAFFGQGTRLTVV.

This chain links TRBV5-6 with TRBJ2-3, with D possibly TRBD2 on 6 matching bases. Germline CDR1 reads SGHDT; CDR2 reads YYEEEE. CDR3 length equals 16 residues. The V gene lost 1 base and the J gene lost 2 bases, with 14 bases spanning the gap. CDR3 sequence (DNA): TGTGCCAGCAGCTTGCCGGGCGGGGCACTCACAGATACGCAGTATTTT. It is translated as CASSLPGGALTDTQYF.

V and J are TRBV5-1 and TRBJ2-7; no definite D call. CDR3 length: 13 amino acids. Trimming pared 3 bases from V and 1 base from J, leaving 8 bases between. Germline values: CDR1 SGHRS, CDR2 YFSETQ. The CDR3 is CASSSLYSYEQYF. The CDR3 DNA sequence: TGCGCCAGCAGCTCCCTTTATTCCTACGAGCAGTACTTC.

The chain employs TRBV7-8 and TRBJ1-6; 10 bases are a match to TRBD1. V trimming: 5 bases; J trimming: 8 bases; junction bases outside the gene matches: 3. CDR3 length equals 14 residues. In germline, CDR1 is SGHVS, CDR2 FQNEAQ. The DNA for the CDR3 is TGTGCCAGCAGCCGAGGACAGGGGGATTCACCCCTCCACTTT. Protein: CASSRGQGDSPLHF.

J is TRBJ2-7 and V is TRBV4-1; 9 bases fit TRBD1. The CDR3 loop spans 18 amino acids. Germline V gene lookup returns CDR1 MGHRA and CDR2 YSYEKL. The J segment lost 6 bases and the V segment lost 0 bases, leaving 15 bases of the junction unmatched. The CDR3 DNA follows: TGCGCCAGCAGCCAAGAGGCCTCATATCCGGGACAGGGTTCCGAGCAGTACTTC. It yields the protein CASSQEASYPGQGSEQYF.

The CDR3 region is CASSVGGTATYEQYF. CDR3 bases: TGTGCCAGCAGCGTAGGAGGGACAGCGACCTACGAGCAGTACTTC. This chain joins TRBV9 and TRBJ2-7, with 7 bases that match TRBD1. This CDR3 comprises 15 residues. Germline CDR1 and CDR2: SGDLS and YYNGEE. J lost 2 bases, V lost 0 bases, and 5 bases had no gene match.

The rearrangement uses TRBV7-2 and TRBJ2-7, with 8 bases fitting TRBD1. There are 14 residues in the CDR3. The V and J ends lost 5 bases and 9 bases, in that order; junction bases with no gene match: 12. The germline gives CDR1 SGHTA, CDR2 FQGNSA. The CDR3 spells CASSPSDRAFGQYF. Written as DNA, the CDR3 is TGTGCCAGCAGCCCCTCGGACAGGGCCTTTGGGCAGTACTTC.

The chain employs TRBV6-2 or TRBV6-3 and TRBJ1-2, with D possibly being TRBD1 (6 bases). CDR1 is MNHEY and CDR2 is SVGEGT in the germline V gene. The CDR3 spans 15 residues. V was cut by 6 bases and J by 8 bases, with 22 bases left in between. CDR3: CASSTRTVSGYGYTF. CDR3 DNA: TGTGCCAGCAGCACTCGGACAGTTTCGGGGTACGGCTACACCTTC.

This clone came up a few times. The gene calls are TRBV7-8 and TRBJ1-5; D remains ambiguous. V dropped 4 bases and J dropped 5 bases, with 6 bases sitting between them. CDR3 length: 12 residues. CDR1 SGHVS and CDR2 FQNEAQ come from the germline V gene. CDR3 region: CASSWRDQPQHF. The DNA of the CDR3 is TGTGCCAGCAGCTGGAGAGATCAGCCCCAGCATTTT.

J is TRBJ2-1 and V is TRBV18; 12 nucleotides align to TRBD1. The CDR3 runs 14 residues. The J segment lost 8 bases and the V segment lost 3 bases, leaving 2 bases of the junction unmatched. Germline V CDR1 and CDR2: KGHSH, LQKENI. The CDR3 protein is CASSPGTGGDEQFF. In DNA form, the CDR3 reads TGTGCCAGCTCACCCGGGACAGGGGGCGATGAGCAGTTCTTC.